This entry features one TCR beta chain sequence. Its target is unknown. This entry comes from a study of T cell responses to AZD1222 COVID-19 vaccine. Turning to the study itself: Second-dose intervals of approximately 4 or approximately 12 weeks were pooled. Notes on the study in general: Baseline serology detected seropositivity in only a handful of AZD1222 recipients. A rise in Spike-specific TCR breadth and depth followed two AZD1222 doses.

Profiled with immunoSEQ multiplex PCR; TCRdb holds only in-frame clones, not every one. The sample has approximately 150,000 clones, roughly nine tenths seen once; the top ten hold around 1.6%. Germline CDR1 is KGHSH and CDR2 is LQKENI. The CDR3 contains 13 residues. Trimming shortened V by 4 bases and J by 2 bases, and 8 bases separated the two germline ends. This receptor was taken from an adult in good health. The chain joins TRBV18 to TRBJ2-5, with TRBD1 as a possible D gene (5 bases). The input for sequencing was peripheral blood, taken on day 0 of AZD1222 vaccination. This CDR3 reads CASSLRQQETQYF. The CDR3 DNA reads as TGTGCCAGCTCACTACGACAGCAAGAGACCCAGTACTTC.